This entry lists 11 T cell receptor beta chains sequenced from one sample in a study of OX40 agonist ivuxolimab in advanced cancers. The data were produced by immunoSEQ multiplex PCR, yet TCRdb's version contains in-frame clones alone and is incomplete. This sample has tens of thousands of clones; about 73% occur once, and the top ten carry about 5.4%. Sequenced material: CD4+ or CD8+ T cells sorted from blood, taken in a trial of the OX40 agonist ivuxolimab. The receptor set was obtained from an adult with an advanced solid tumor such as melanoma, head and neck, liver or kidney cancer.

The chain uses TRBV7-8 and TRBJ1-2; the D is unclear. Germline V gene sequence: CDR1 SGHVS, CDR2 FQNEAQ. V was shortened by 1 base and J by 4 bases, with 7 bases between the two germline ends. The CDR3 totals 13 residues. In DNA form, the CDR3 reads TGTGCCAGCAGCTTAGGGTCCACCTATGGCTACACCTTC. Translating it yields CASSLGSTYGYTF.

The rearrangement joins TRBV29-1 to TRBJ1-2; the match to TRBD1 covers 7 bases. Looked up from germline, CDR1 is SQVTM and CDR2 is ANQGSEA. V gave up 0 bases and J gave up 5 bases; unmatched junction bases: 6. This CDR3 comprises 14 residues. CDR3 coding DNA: TGCAGCGTTGAAGAGTCCAGGGGGGTGTATGGCTACACCTTC. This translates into CSVEESRGVYGYTF.

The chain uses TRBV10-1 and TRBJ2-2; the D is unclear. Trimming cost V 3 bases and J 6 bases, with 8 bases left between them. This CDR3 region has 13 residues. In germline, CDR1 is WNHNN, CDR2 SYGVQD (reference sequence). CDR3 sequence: CASSDAGPGELFF. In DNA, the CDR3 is TGCGCCAGCAGTGATGCAGGTCCCGGGGAGCTGTTTTTT.

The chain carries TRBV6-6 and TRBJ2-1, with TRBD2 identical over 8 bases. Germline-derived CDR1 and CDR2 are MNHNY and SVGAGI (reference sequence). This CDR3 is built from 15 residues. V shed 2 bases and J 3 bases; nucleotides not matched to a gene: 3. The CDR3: CASSYLGGGYNEQFF. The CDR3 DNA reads TGTGCCAGCAGTTACCTCGGGGGGGGCTACAATGAGCAGTTCTTC.

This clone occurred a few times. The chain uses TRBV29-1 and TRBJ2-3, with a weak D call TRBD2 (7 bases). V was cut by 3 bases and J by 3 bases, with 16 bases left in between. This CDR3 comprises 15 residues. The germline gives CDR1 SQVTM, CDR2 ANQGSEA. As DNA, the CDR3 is TGCAGCGTTGAGGTGACTAGCAGGGGAACAGATACGCAGTATTTT. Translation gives CSVEVTSRGTDTQYF.

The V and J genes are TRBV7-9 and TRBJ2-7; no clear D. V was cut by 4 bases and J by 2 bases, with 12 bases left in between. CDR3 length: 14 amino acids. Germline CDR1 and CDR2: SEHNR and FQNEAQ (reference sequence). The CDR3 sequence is CASSSPMDTYEQYF. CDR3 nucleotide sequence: TGTGCCAGCAGCTCCCCTATGGATACCTACGAGCAGTACTTC.

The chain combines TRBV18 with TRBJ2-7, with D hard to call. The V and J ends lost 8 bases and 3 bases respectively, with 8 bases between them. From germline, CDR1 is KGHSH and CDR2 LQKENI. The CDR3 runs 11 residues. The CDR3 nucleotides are TGTGCCAGCACTCAGAACTACGAGCAGTACTTC. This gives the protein CASTQNYEQYF.

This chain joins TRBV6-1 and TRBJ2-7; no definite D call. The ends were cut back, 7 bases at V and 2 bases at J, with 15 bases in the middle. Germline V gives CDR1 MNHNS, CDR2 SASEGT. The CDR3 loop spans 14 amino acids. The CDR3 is CASTSTRPPYEQYF. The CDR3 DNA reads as TGTGCCAGCACGTCTACCCGCCCGCCCTACGAGCAGTACTTC.

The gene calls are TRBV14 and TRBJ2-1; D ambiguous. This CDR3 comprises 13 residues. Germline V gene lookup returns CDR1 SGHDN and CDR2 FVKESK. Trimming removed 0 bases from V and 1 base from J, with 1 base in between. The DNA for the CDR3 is TGTGCCAGCAGCCAAGAATCCTACAATGAGCAGTTCTTC. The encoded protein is CASSQESYNEQFF.

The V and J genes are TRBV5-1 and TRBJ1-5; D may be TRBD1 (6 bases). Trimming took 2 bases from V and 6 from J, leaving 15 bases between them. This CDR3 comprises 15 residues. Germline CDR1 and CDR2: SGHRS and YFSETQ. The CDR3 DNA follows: TGCGCCAGCAGCTTTGCGGGGGGCGAGGGTCAGCCCCAGCATTTT. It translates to CASSFAGGEGQPQHF.

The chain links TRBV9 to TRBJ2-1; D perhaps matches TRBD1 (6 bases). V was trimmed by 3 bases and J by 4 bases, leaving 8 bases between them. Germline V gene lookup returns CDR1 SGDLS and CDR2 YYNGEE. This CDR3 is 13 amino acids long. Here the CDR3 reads CASSEQGYNEQFF. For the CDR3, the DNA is TGTGCCAGCAGCGAACAGGGATACAATGAGCAGTTCTTC.